This T cell receptor beta chain was recorded in a study of T cell changes during pregnancy in multiple sclerosis. Profiling relied on immunoSEQ multiplex PCR, and the TCRdb table lists in-frame clones only, not all of them. The sample has tens of thousands of clones, roughly 93% seen once; the top ten hold 2.5%. From germline, CDR1 is MNHEY and CDR2 SMNVEV (reference sequence). This CDR3 contains 15 residues. The J segment lost 1 base and the V segment lost 3 bases, leaving 4 bases of the junction unmatched. The material was peripheral blood, obtained in the second trimester of pregnancy. This TCR was recovered from a female donor with multiple sclerosis, enrolled in a pregnancy study. The V and J genes are TRBV27 and TRBJ1-1; 8 bases are a match to TRBD1. CDR3: CASSLGTGGNTEAFF. CDR3 in DNA: TGTGCCAGCAGTTTGGGGACAGGCGGGAACACTGAAGCTTTCTTT.